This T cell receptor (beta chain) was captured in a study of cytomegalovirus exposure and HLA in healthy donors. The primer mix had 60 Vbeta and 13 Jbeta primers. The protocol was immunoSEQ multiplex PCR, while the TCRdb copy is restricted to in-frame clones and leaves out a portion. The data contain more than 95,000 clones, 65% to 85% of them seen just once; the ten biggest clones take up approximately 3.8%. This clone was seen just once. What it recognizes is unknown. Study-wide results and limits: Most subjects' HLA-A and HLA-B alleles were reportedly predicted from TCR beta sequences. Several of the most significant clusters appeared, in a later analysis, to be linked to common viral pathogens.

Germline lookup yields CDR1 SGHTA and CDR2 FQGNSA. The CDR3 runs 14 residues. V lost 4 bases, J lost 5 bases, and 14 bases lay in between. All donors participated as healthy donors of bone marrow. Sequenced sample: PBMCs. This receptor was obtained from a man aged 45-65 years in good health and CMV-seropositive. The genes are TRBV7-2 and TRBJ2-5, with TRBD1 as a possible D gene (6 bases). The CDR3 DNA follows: TGTGCCAGCAGCTCCACTACAGGGTTGGAGACCCAGTACTTC. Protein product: CASSSTTGLETQYF.